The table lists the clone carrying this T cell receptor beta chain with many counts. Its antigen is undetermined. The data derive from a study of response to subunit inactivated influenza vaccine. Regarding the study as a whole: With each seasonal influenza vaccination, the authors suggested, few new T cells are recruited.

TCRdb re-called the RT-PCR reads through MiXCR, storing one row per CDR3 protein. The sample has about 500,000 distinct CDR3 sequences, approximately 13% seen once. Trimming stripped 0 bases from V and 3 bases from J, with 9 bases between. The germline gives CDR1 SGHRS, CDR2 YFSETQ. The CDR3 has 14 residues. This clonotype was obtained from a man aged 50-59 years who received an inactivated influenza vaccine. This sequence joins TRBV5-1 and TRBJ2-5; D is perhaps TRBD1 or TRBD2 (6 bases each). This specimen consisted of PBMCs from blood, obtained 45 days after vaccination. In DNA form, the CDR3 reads TGCGCCAGCAGCTTGGTGGGGGGCGAAGAGACCCAGTACTTC. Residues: CASSLVGGEETQYF. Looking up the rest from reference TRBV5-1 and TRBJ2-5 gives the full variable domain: KAGVTQTPRYLIKTRGQQVTLSCSPISGHRSVSWYQQTPGQGLQFLFEYFSETQRNKGNFPGRFSGRQFSNSRSEMNVSTLELGDSALYLCASSLVGGEETQYFGPGTRLLVL.